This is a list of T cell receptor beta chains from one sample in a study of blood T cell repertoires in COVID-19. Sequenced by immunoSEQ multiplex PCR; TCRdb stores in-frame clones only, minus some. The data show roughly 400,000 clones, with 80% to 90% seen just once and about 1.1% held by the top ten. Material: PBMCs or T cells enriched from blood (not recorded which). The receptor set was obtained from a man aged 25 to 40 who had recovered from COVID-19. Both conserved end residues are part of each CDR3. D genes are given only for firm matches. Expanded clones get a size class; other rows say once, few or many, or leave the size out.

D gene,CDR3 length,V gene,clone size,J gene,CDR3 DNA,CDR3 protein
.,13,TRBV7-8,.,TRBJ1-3,TGTGCCAGCAGCCCATCCAGGGGAGACACCATATATTTT,CASSPSRGDTIYF
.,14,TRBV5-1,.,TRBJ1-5,TGCGCCAGCAGCTTGGAGGGGTTTGATCAGCCCCAGCATTTT,CASSLEGFDQPQHF
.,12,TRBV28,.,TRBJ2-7,TGTGCCAGCAGTTACGGGAGTTACGAGCAGTACTTC,CASSYGSYEQYF
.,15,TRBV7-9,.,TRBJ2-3,TGTGCCAGCAGCTTAGTCTTTCGGGAGAGTGATACGCAGTATTTT,CASSLVFRESDTQYF
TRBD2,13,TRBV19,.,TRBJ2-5,TGTGCCAGTAGCCCCCAGCGGGGCGAGACCCAGTACTTC,CASSPQRGETQYF
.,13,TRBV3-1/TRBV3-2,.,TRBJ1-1,TGTGCCAGCAGGATAAGGGAGGGGTCTGAAGCTTTCTTT,CASRIREGSEAFF
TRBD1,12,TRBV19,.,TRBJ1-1,TGTGCCAGTAGGGGGACAGCCACTGAAGCTTTCTTT,CASRGTATEAFF
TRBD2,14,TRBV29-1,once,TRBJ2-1,TGCAGCGTCATAGGGGGACTAGCGGGAAATGAGCAGTTCTTC,CSVIGGLAGNEQFF
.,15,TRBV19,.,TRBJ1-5,TGTGCCAGTAGTACCTGGACACTAAACAATCAGCCCCAGCATTTT,CASSTWTLNNQPQHF
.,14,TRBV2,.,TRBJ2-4,TGTGCCAGCAGTGACCAGGGTGGGAAAAACATTCAGTACTTC,CASSDQGGKNIQYF
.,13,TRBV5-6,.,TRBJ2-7,TGTGCCAGCAGCTTGGGTCCCTTTTACGAGCAGTACTTC,CASSLGPFYEQYF
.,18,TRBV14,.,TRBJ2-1,TGTGCCAGCAGCCTATCGTTCTCCCGACAGAAGCTGAACAATGAGCAGTTCTTC,CASSLSFSRQKLNNEQFF
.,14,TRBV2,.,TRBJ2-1,TGTGCCAGCAGGGTTAGCGGCTCCTACAATGAGCAGTTCTTC,CASRVSGSYNEQFF
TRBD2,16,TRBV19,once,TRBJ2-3,TGTGCCAGTAGTCCCGGACGGACACTAGCGGTAGATACGCAGTATTTT,CASSPGRTLAVDTQYF
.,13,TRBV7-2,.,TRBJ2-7,TGTGCCAGCAGCTTAGAATTGGGGAGGGAGCAGTACTTC,CASSLELGREQYF
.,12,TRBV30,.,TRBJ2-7,TGTGCCTGGAGTGTTGGACTGTACGAGCAGTACTTC,CAWSVGLYEQYF
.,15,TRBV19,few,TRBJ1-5,TGTGCCAGTAGTATTGGTCAGGACAACAATCAGCCCCAGCATTTT,CASSIGQDNNQPQHF
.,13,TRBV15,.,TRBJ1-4,TGTGCCACCAGCCCGGGCCAGGGGGAAAAACTGTTTTTT,CATSPGQGEKLFF
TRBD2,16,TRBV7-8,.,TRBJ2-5,TGTGCCAGCAGCGCCCGCGGGGAGGGTCGCAGGGAGACCCAGTACTTC,CASSARGEGRRETQYF
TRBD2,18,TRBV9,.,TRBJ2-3,TGTGCCAGCAGCGTAAGGGGCTATGGCGGGAGTAGCACAGATACGCAGTATTTT,CASSVRGYGGSSTDTQYF
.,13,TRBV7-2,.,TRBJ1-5,TGTGCCAGCAGCTTAAGAACAAATCAGCCCCAGCATTTT,CASSLRTNQPQHF
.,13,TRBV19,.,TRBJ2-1,TGTGCCAGTAGTATTGCCACTTACAATGAGCAGTTCTTC,CASSIATYNEQFF
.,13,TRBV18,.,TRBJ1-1,TGTGCCAGCTCACTGACGGGGAACACTGAAGCTTTCTTT,CASSLTGNTEAFF
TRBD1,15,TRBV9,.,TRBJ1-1,TGTGCCAGCAGCGTAGAGGGGACAGGGAACGCTGAAGCTTTCTTT,CASSVEGTGNAEAFF
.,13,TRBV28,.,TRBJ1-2,TGTGCCAGCAGTCCAGGACAGTCCTATGGCTACACCTTC,CASSPGQSYGYTF
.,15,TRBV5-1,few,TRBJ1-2,TGCGCCAGCACCGTGGACCCGGGGGCTAACTATGGCTACACCTTC,CASTVDPGANYGYTF